One sample yielded the 13 T cell receptor beta chains listed below, sequenced in a study of lymphopenia after photon versus proton radiotherapy. The repertoire was sequenced with immunoSEQ multiplex PCR; TCRdb's copy has only in-frame clones and lacks some. Among about 50,000 clones, over 70% were seen once, and the ten largest hold about 29%. Sequenced material: peripheral blood, taken from a patient treated with photon-based radiotherapy. The receptors stem from a man aged 45-65 years with gastric cancer.

To note about this clone: Different DNA sequences within this sample yield the same CDR3. V usage is TRBV20-1 and J usage is TRBJ1-4; D is unresolved. V gave up 5 bases and J gave up 6 bases, with 7 bases separating them. This CDR3 spans 11 amino acids. Germline CDR1 DFQATT, CDR2 SNEGSKA (reference sequence). The CDR3 nucleotides are TGCAGTGCTTGGACGGATGAAAAACTGTTTTTT. Translated, it gives CSAWTDEKLFF.

This CDR3 reads CASSRDRENTEAFF. CDR3 coding DNA: TGTGCCAGTAGCAGGGACAGGGAGAACACTGAAGCTTTCTTT. The genes are TRBV19 and TRBJ1-1; 9 positions agree with TRBD1. V was clipped by 6 bases and J by 1 base; unmatched bases: 3. This CDR3 spans 14 amino acids. Germline loops: CDR1 LNHDA, CDR2 SQIVND (reference sequence).

The DNA for the CDR3 is TGTGCCAGCAGCCAAGAGCGGGAGTCGGCCGGGGAGCTGTTTTTT. Translated: CASSQERESAGELFF. The chain employs TRBV4-2 and TRBJ2-2; 7 nucleotides line up with TRBD2. The germline gives CDR1 LGHNA, CDR2 YNFKEQ. The CDR3 covers 15 residues. The trim removed 0 bases at V and 6 bases at J, leaving 4 bases unmatched.

The V and J genes are TRBV6-5 and TRBJ2-7, with a tentative D call TRBD2 (6 bases). The CDR3 runs 15 residues. Trimming left V 0 bases short and J 3 bases short, with 12 bases between. Germline CDR1 is MNHEY and CDR2 is SVGAGI. CDR3 nucleotide sequence: TGTGCCAGCAGTTACTCGAGTGCGGGAAACTACGAGCAGTACTTC. Its protein is CASSYSSAGNYEQYF.

The chain recombines TRBV5-1 with TRBJ2-7; D unclear. Germline assignment: CDR1 SGHRS and CDR2 YFSETQ. This CDR3 is built from 16 residues. V shed 4 bases and J shed 3 bases, with 20 bases lying between them. The CDR3 is CASSPETPRGGYEQYF. CDR3 sequence (DNA): TGCGCCAGCAGCCCCGAGACTCCAAGAGGCGGCTACGAGCAGTACTTC. Complete variable domain (other parts from reference TRBV5-1 and TRBJ2-7): KAGVTQTPRYLIKTRGQQVTLSCSPISGHRSVSWYQQTPGQGLQFLFEYFSETQRNKGNFPGRFSGRQFSNSRSEMNVSTLELGDSALYLCASSPETPRGGYEQYFGPGTRLTVT.

V is TRBV7-6 and J is TRBJ2-1; a weak D match, TRBD1 (5 bases). Germline V gives CDR1 SGHVS, CDR2 FNYEAQ. This CDR3 comprises 14 residues. The V and J ends lost 1 base and 5 bases respectively, with 9 bases between them. The CDR3 region is CASSLVFRDNEQFF. CDR3 DNA sequence: TGTGCCAGCAGCTTAGTATTCAGGGACAATGAGCAGTTCTTC.

The chain couples TRBV2 to TRBJ2-1, with 10 bases lining up with TRBD2. After removal of 8 bases from V and 3 bases from J, the junction contained 7 bases not matched to a gene. CDR3 size: 15 residues. Germline V gene sequence: CDR1 SNHLY, CDR2 FYNNEI. The CDR3 is CASGVGLAVYNEQFF. The CDR3 bases are TGTGCCAGCGGAGTAGGACTAGCGGTCTACAATGAGCAGTTCTTC.

This chain connects TRBV6-1 to TRBJ2-3; the match to TRBD2 covers 7 bases. The germline V gene has CDR1 MNHNS and CDR2 SASEGT. The CDR3 sequence is 14 residues long. Trimming cost V 7 bases and J 2 bases; bases outside gene matches: 6. The DNA for the CDR3 is TGTGCCAGCAATAGAGCGGGGATCACAGATACGCAGTATTTT. This translates into CASNRAGITDTQYF.

The genes are TRBV7-3 and TRBJ2-3; 12 bases fit TRBD2. The CDR3 has 14 residues. The J segment lost 4 bases and the V segment lost 6 bases, leaving 2 bases of the junction unmatched. Germline values: CDR1 SGHTA, CDR2 FQGTGA. The CDR3 here is CASRASGRADTQYF. The CDR3 DNA is TGTGCCAGCAGGGCTAGCGGGAGGGCAGATACGCAGTATTTT.

The rearrangement links TRBV5-1 to TRBJ2-5; no clear D gene. The V and J ends lost 0 bases and 2 bases respectively, with 11 bases between them. The CDR3 spans 15 residues. Germline CDR1 reads SGHRS; CDR2 reads YFSETQ. This CDR3 is CASSLAMVRQETQYF. CDR3 DNA: TGCGCCAGCAGCTTGGCAATGGTGCGGCAAGAGACCCAGTACTTC.

The V call is TRBV11-2, the J call TRBJ2-2; possible D gene TRBD2, 5 bases. Germline V gives CDR1 SGHAT, CDR2 FQNNGV. The CDR3 has 19 amino acids. Trimming removed 2 bases from V and 4 bases from J, with 23 bases in between. DNA for the CDR3: TGTGCCAGCAGCTTATCCCCTAAGGGAGTGGTAAGGCTCACCGGGGAGCTGTTTTTT. Protein product: CASSLSPKGVVRLTGELFF.

The chain carries TRBV15 and TRBJ1-2; TRBD1 matches 9 bases. Germline V gene sequence: CDR1 LNHNV, CDR2 YYDKDF (reference sequence). V shed 2 bases and J 9 bases; nucleotides not matched to a gene: 16. The CDR3 spans 17 residues. DNA of the CDR3: TGTGCCACCAGCAGACGCGGCTACTCAGGGACAGGGATTAGCTACACCTTC. It codes for CATSRRGYSGTGISYTF.

The V call is TRBV5-1, the J call TRBJ2-7; TRBD2 agrees at 11 bases. The germline gives CDR1 SGHRS, CDR2 YFSETQ. Trimming took 0 bases from V and 4 from J; bases not matched to a gene: 6. The CDR3 spans 16 residues. CDR3 coding DNA: TGCGCCAGCAGCTTGGGAGTTAGCGGGAGGGCATACGAGCAGTACTTC. The encoded protein is CASSLGVSGRAYEQYF.